The rows below give T cell receptor beta chains drawn from one sample of a study of T cell responses to AZD1222 COVID-19 vaccine. The protocol was immunoSEQ multiplex PCR, while the TCRdb copy is restricted to in-frame clones and leaves out a portion. The sample lists tens of thousands of clones, about 80% occurring once. The material sequenced was peripheral blood, taken on day 0 of AZD1222 vaccination. The source is an adult in good health. Both conserved end residues are part of each CDR3. The D gene is left open where the match is weak. The size of a clone is reported for some rows only, either as once, few or many, or as a class for expanded clones.

V: TRBV6-5
J: TRBJ1-3
size: -
D: -
DNA: TGTGCCAGCAGTTACCTGGGTTCTGGAAACACCATATATTTT
CDR3: CASSYLGSGNTIYF

V: TRBV28
J: TRBJ2-3
size: -
D: -
DNA: TGTGCCAGCACCCCTGGGGGGGGCGGGAGTAGGGCAGATACGCAGTATTTT
CDR3: CASTPGGGGSRADTQYF

V: TRBV5-5
J: TRBJ1-2
size: -
D: TRBD1
DNA: TGTGCCAGCAGCGTGGACAGGGTGATCGGCTACACCTTC
CDR3: CASSVDRVIGYTF

V: TRBV7-9
J: TRBJ1-1
size: -
D: -
DNA: TGTGCCAGCGGTAGGGGTGACACTGAAGCTTTCTTT
CDR3: CASGRGDTEAFF

V: TRBV7-2
J: TRBJ2-3
size: -
D: TRBD1
DNA: TGTGCCAGCAGCCCCGACAGGGGTGGAACAGATACGCAGTATTTT
CDR3: CASSPDRGGTDTQYF

V: TRBV10-3
J: TRBJ2-7
size: -
D: TRBD2
DNA: TGTGCCATCAGTGCAGGACTAGCGGAAACCTACGAGCAGTACTTC
CDR3: CAISAGLAETYEQYF

V: TRBV28
J: TRBJ1-1
size: -
D: TRBD1
DNA: TGTGCCAGCAAAGGACAGGGGGCAGGAGACACTGAAGCTTTCTTT
CDR3: CASKGQGAGDTEAFF

V: TRBV15
J: TRBJ1-2
size: -
D: -
DNA: TGTGCCACCAGCAGAGATCGGACAAGGGCTTATGGCTACACCTTC
CDR3: CATSRDRTRAYGYTF

V: TRBV7-8
J: TRBJ1-1
size: -
D: -
DNA: TGTGCCAGCAGCCACAGGAACACTGAAGCTTTCTTT
CDR3: CASSHRNTEAFF

V: TRBV5-1
J: TRBJ1-1
size: -
D: -
DNA: TGCGCCAGCAGCTTGGCCGCAGGGGACGGCACTGAAGCTTTCTTT
CDR3: CASSLAAGDGTEAFF

V: TRBV11-2
J: TRBJ2-2
size: -
D: TRBD2
DNA: TGTGCCAGCAGCTTCTTGGCGGGGGGCGCCGGGGAGCTGTTTTTT
CDR3: CASSFLAGGAGELFF

V: TRBV6-2/TRBV6-3
J: TRBJ1-2
size: -
D: TRBD1
DNA: TGTGCCAGCAGTACCGCGCCGGACAGGAGGGATGGCTACACCTTC
CDR3: CASSTAPDRRDGYTF

V: TRBV25-1
J: TRBJ2-5
size: -
D: -
DNA: TGTGCCAGCAGGACCGGGGTAAACCAAGAGACCCAGTACTTC
CDR3: CASRTGVNQETQYF

V: TRBV5-4
J: TRBJ2-5
size: few
D: TRBD2
DNA: TGTGCCAGCAGCGATCCCGGGACTAGCGGGAGGGGGACGGAGACCCAGTACTTC
CDR3: CASSDPGTSGRGTETQYF

V: TRBV2
J: TRBJ2-7
size: -
D: TRBD1
DNA: TGTGCCAGCAGGAGGACAGGGGCCTACGAGCAGTACTTC
CDR3: CASRRTGAYEQYF

V: TRBV21-1
J: TRBJ2-7
size: once
D: -
DNA: TGTGCCAGCAGCAAAGAGGGTCAGGAGATGGGCGAGCAGTACTTC
CDR3: CASSKEGQEMGEQYF

V: TRBV27
J: TRBJ1-2
size: -
D: -
DNA: TGTGCCAGCAGTTCCGTCAGTATCTATGGCTACACCTTC
CDR3: CASSSVSIYGYTF

V: TRBV7-9
J: TRBJ1-5
size: -
D: -
DNA: TGTGCCAGCGGTAAGGCAGACCTTCAGCCCCAGCATTTT
CDR3: CASGKADLQPQHF

V: TRBV10-2
J: TRBJ2-7
size: -
D: -
DNA: TGCGCCAGCAGGGACAACGGGCTTATCTACGAGCAGTACTTC
CDR3: CASRDNGLIYEQYF

V: TRBV28
J: TRBJ2-7
size: few
D: TRBD1
DNA: TGTGCCAGCAGTTTTACCTTCGACCGGGACAGGGGGCCCGAGCAGTACTTC
CDR3: CASSFTFDRDRGPEQYF

V: TRBV3-1/TRBV3-2
J: TRBJ1-5
size: -
D: -
DNA: TGTGCCAGCAGCCGCAGGGACAATCAGCCCCAGCATTTT
CDR3: CASSRRDNQPQHF

V: TRBV6-2/TRBV6-3
J: TRBJ2-2
size: -
D: -
DNA: TGTGCCAGCAGTTACTCGGGGAACACCGGGGAGCTGTTTTTT
CDR3: CASSYSGNTGELFF

V: TRBV5-6
J: TRBJ1-5
size: -
D: -
DNA: TGTGCCAGCCCTCACAGGGAAATCAGTCAGCCCCAGCATTTT
CDR3: CASPHREISQPQHF

V: TRBV9
J: TRBJ2-5
size: -
D: -
DNA: TGTGCCAGCAGCGAGGACCCCAGGGGCGCGTGGGAGACCCAGTACTTC
CDR3: CASSEDPRGAWETQYF

V: TRBV19
J: TRBJ2-7
size: -
D: TRBD1
DNA: TGTGCCAGTAGTCCGCCGGGACAGGGGGCCTACGAGCAGTACTTC
CDR3: CASSPPGQGAYEQYF

V: TRBV29-1
J: TRBJ1-2
size: -
D: -
DNA: TGCAGCGTTGCCCCCCCAGCCAACTATGGCTACACCTTC
CDR3: CSVAPPANYGYTF